The clone carrying this T cell receptor beta chain was counted only a few times. Unique molecular identifiers were incorporated into the prepared TCRbeta library. MiXCR, run by TCRdb on the PCR reads, gives a single entry per CDR3 protein. The data contain some 500,000 distinct CDR3 sequences, around 18% of them singletons. This specimen belongs to a study of T-cell reconstitution after alpha-beta-depleted transplantation in children. Germline V gene data show CDR1 as SQVTM and CDR2 as ANQGSEA. The germline V and J ends were trimmed by 8 bases and 3 bases, with 19 bases remaining between them. This CDR3 has 15 amino acids.

The sequence came from a human donor who donated a stem cell graft to a child with acute lymphoblastic leukemia. The chain joins TRBV29-1 to TRBJ2-2, with D possibly TRBD2 on 7 matching bases. Specimen: PBMCs from the stem cell graft donor, collected from the stem cell graft. The CDR3 is CSFLGGATDTGELFF. The CDR3 coding sequence is TGCAGCTTCCTGGGGGGGGCGACGGACACCGGGGAGCTGTTTTTT.